The rows below give T cell receptor beta chains drawn from one sample of a study of shared clonotypes between healthy human individuals. The data were produced by immunoSEQ multiplex PCR, yet TCRdb's version contains in-frame clones alone and is incomplete. Of approximately 320,000 clones listed, roughly 84% are singletons. Material: memory CD8+ T cells sorted from blood. The origin of the receptors is a man aged 18 to 30 in good health. Each CDR3 is given with its conserved first and last residue. The D gene is left open where the match is weak. Only part of the rows carry a size: once, few, many, or a class if the clone is expanded.

J: TRBJ2-1
V: TRBV30
size: NA
D: TRBD1
DNA: TGTGCCTGGCGAGAACTAACAGGGGATGTACGCTATGAGCAGTTCTTC
CDR3: CAWRELTGDVRYEQFF

J: TRBJ2-1
V: TRBV20-1
size: once
D: NA
DNA: TGCAGTGCCATCTCTGAAAATGAGCAGTTCTTC
CDR3: CSAISENEQFF

J: TRBJ1-1
V: TRBV2
size: NA
D: NA
DNA: TGTGCCAGCCTTCGACAAGCCGTGAACACTGAAGCTTTCTTT
CDR3: CASLRQAVNTEAFF

J: TRBJ1-1
V: TRBV4-1
size: NA
D: NA
DNA: TGCGCCAGCAGCCTAAGCGGGCCTGACGGTGAAGCTTTCTTT
CDR3: CASSLSGPDGEAFF

J: TRBJ2-1
V: TRBV29-1
size: NA
D: TRBD2
DNA: TGCAGCGTCGTTGGTTATCAACCTGGACTAGCAGACTTCAATGAGCAGTTCTTC
CDR3: CSVVGYQPGLADFNEQFF

J: TRBJ1-5
V: TRBV28
size: NA
D: TRBD1
DNA: TGTGCCAGCAGGGACCCCGGACAGGGAGAGTTAGGGCCCCAGCATTTT
CDR3: CASRDPGQGELGPQHF

J: TRBJ2-7
V: TRBV7-2
size: NA
D: NA
DNA: TGTGCCAGCAGCCCCCGCAGAGATAAGGGGCTCTACGAGCAGTACTTC
CDR3: CASSPRRDKGLYEQYF

J: TRBJ1-2
V: TRBV7-2
size: NA
D: NA
DNA: TGTGCCAGCAGCTTCGAGGTAGTCGGGGGCACCCTTAACTATGGCTACACCTTC
CDR3: CASSFEVVGGTLNYGYTF

J: TRBJ1-1
V: TRBV4-3
size: NA
D: NA
DNA: TGCGCCAGCCAGCGCGGGCCACACTCGAACACTGAAGCTTTCTTT
CDR3: CASQRGPHSNTEAFF

J: TRBJ1-2
V: TRBV7-9
size: NA
D: NA
DNA: TGTGCCAGCATTTCGGACACTCACTACGCTAACTATGGCTACACCTTC
CDR3: CASISDTHYANYGYTF

J: TRBJ1-5
V: TRBV4-1
size: NA
D: NA
DNA: TGCGCCAGCAGCCAAGTTTTGTGCTGTCAGCCCCAGCATTTT
CDR3: CASSQVLCCQPQHF

J: TRBJ1-4
V: TRBV5-1
size: NA
D: NA
DNA: TGCGCCAGCAGCTTGGAAGGGGGTTCGGATGAAAAACTGTTTTTT
CDR3: CASSLEGGSDEKLFF

J: TRBJ2-2
V: TRBV6-5
size: NA
D: NA
DNA: TGTGCCACGTCCTTTAGGGGCCCGGGCGGGGAGCTGTTTTTT
CDR3: CATSFRGPGGELFF

J: TRBJ2-3
V: TRBV10-1
size: NA
D: NA
DNA: TGCGCCAGCAGTGACGGCGGCGAGGCTACTAGCACAGATACGCAGTATTTT
CDR3: CASSDGGEATSTDTQYF

J: TRBJ2-7
V: TRBV4-1
size: NA
D: NA
DNA: TGCGCCAGCAGCCAAGTGGAGAACTACGAGCAGTACTTC
CDR3: CASSQVENYEQYF